Sequencing of this T cell receptor beta chain was carried out in a study of blood T cell repertoires in COVID-19 (dated by TCRdb to the early 2020s). Context from the whole study: The collaborator samples originated in the United States, Italy and Spain and spanned the acute and convalescent phases of COVID-19. The material from the prospective study consisted of cDNA or gDNA derived from T cells, B-cell-depleted T cells, or PBMCs. Nearly every sample came with metadata listing a de-identified subject ID, COVID-19 status, age in years and sex. HLA class I and class II types, where available, came from metadata supplied by the sample provider rather than from assay-based typing. The dataset comprised deeply sampled blood TCRbeta repertoires from subjects exposed to, actively infected with, or recovered from COVID-19. Samples came from the ongoing ImmuneRACE study (first 160 participants) plus 1,254 subjects from 6 global collaborators. The repertoires were made available in a free public database intended to serve as a resource for research on the immune response to SARS-CoV-2.

V lost 5 bases and J lost 1 base; the stretch between them is 8 bases long. Taken from the germline V gene, the CDR1 and CDR2 loops are ENHRY and SYGVKD. From the cysteine up to the phenylalanine, the CDR3 has a length of 13 residues. Solely the CDR3 DNA is kept, with 39 bases framed from the first base. This clone was recorded only once. Its specific antigen is unknown. Per-nucleotide qualities are absent, and no much larger clonotype sits a single base away. Whole blood was collected in K2EDTA tubes by collaborating institutions according to the institutions' own protocols. For TCRbeta analysis, collaborators shipped samples in one of three forms: frozen whole blood, isolated PBMCs, or DNA extracted from either of those sample types. Points the paper makes about the study in general: How much clinical and demographic metadata was included differed by source and by participant, and the metadata was provided uncurated.

The immunoSEQ Assay, a bias-controlled multiplex PCR, was used to amplify TCRbeta CDR3 regions from genomic DNA. As for the original processing: The number of nucleated cells in each sample was estimated by amplification of reference gene primers within the assay. Sequence reads were collapsed and filtered to measure the absolute abundance of every unique TCRbeta CDR3 rearrangement. For each sample, productive Simpson clonality was calculated by taking the square root of Simpson's diversity index across productive rearrangements. Entries here come from immuneACCESS through TCRdb and include only in-frame sequences with V and J called. Some clones fail to appear in such tables; in the studies checked, an unresolved V gene covers under half of the shortfall, and the cause of the remainder is unknown. For V, J and clone size, that table is used; D and trimming come from the DNA. The table for this sample lists 200,000 to 300,000 clones; 84% of them were counted only once. Of the sample, more than 4% falls within the top ten clones.

The sequence was obtained from a man aged 45-65 years with acute or convalescent COVID-19. This chain joins TRBV10-3 to TRBJ1-1, with TRBD1 as a weak D call on 6 bases. The sample consisted of peripheral blood. The DNA sequence follows: TGTGCCATCAGTCGACAGGAGAACACTGAAGCTTTCTTT. The translation is CAISRQENTEAFF.